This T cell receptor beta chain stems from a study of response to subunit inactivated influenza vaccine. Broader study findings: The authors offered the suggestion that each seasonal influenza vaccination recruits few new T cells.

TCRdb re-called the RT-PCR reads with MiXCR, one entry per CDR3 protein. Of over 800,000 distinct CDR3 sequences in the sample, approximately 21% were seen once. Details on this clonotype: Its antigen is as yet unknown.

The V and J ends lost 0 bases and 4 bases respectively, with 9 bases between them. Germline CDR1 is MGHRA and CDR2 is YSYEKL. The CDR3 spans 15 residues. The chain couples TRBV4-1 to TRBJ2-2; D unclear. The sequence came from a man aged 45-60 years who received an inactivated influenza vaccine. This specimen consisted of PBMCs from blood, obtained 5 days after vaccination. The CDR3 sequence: CASSQDLASTGELFF. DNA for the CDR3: TGCGCCAGCAGCCAAGATCTGGCTAGCACCGGGGAGCTGTTTTTT.